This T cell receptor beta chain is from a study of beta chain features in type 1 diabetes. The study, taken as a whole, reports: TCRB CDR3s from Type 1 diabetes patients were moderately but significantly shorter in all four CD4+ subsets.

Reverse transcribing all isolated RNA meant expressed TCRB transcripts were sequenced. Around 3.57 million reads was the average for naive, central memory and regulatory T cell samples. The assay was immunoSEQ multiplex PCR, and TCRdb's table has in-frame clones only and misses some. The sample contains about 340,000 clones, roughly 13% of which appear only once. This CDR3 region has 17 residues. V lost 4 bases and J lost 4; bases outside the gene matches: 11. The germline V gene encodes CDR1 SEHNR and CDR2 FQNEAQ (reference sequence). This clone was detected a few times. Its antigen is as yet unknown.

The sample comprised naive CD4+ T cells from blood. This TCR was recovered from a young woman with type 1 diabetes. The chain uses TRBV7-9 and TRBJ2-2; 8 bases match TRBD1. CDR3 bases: TGTGCCAGCAGCTCCCCCCGGACAGGGATCGGCACCGGGGAGCTGTTTTTT. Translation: CASSSPRTGIGTGELFF.